This TCR beta chain emerged from a study of PD-L1 blockade in urothelial cancer (dated by TCRdb to about 2017). In the study overall: Every patient began therapy around 2014 and was given atezolizumab 1,200 mg intravenously every 3 weeks. About 90% of the roughly 29 patients were identified as males with urothelial cancer of bladder origin, and a prior smoking history was reported by 18 of 29 patients. The study was an exploratory multi-omic analysis of somatic, immune and clinical correlates of response to PD-L1 blockade with atezolizumab in urothelial cancer. TCR sequencing covered pretreatment tumor samples and matched, serially collected peripheral blood taken before and after atezolizumab treatment. Eight to ten patients achieved durable clinical benefit and approximately 20 did not. Pretreatment blood TCR-seq was available for 27 to 30 patients, at least one posttreatment blood collection was obtained for 25 or so patients, and tumor TCR-seq was available for 25 or so patients. Durable clinical benefit was defined as progression-free survival longer than 6 months, and TCR features were also tested against progression-free and overall survival. An ECOG performance status of 0 or 1 was recorded for the patients, and 0 to 3 prior chemotherapy regimens had been received by the patients. Blood samples gave median yields of around 150,000 T cells and 80,000 to 90,000 unique TCRs, along with a median clonality of approximately 0.08. Blood samples were analyzed at two time points: 3 weeks after treatment start (second dose) and 6 weeks after treatment start. In the same patients, whole exome sequencing and RNA sequencing of pretreatment tumors were performed in addition to TCR sequencing.

The cohort included roughly 30 patients with locally advanced or metastatic urothelial carcinoma who were treated at Memorial Sloan Kettering on a trial protocol. Peripheral blood mononuclear cells were collected pretreatment and during treatment, with between 1 and 8 total time points per patient. The Qiagen DNeasy Blood extraction kit was used to purify genomic DNA from total PBMCs and from tumor samples. Collected pretreatment and during treatment, PBMCs were isolated and stored as previously described. Study-wide findings and limitations: Small sample size (n ≈ 28) and many exploratory analyses mean the results are intended to be hypothesis-generating. At 3 weeks after the start of treatment, tumor-associated TCR clones in peripheral blood had expanded more in patients with durable benefit (n ≈ 20, p = 0.022). A pretreatment peripheral blood TCR clonality below the median was linked to improved progression-free and overall survival.

The CDR3 numbers 15 residues from cysteine through phenylalanine. Here the CDR3 DNA is all that survives: 45 bases in frame from base 1. The germline V gene supplies CDR1 KGHSH and CDR2 LQKENI. From V the trimming removes 10 bases and from J it removes 0 bases, while the gene matches leave 7 bases of the junction unaccounted for. Each PCR received spiked-in synthetic TCR analog templates so that absolute template abundance could be estimated from read counts. Using the immunoSEQ assay, TCRbeta CDR3 regions were amplified from genomic DNA with bias-controlled V and J gene primers. Sequencing of rearranged TCRbeta segments was done at approximately 20X coverage. In the source study's methods: Clustering was used to correct sequencing errors, and CDR3s were annotated against IMGT so that V, D and J genes could be assigned. Downstream analyses used only productive TCRbeta rearrangements, leaving out any out-of-frame or stop-codon sequences. Clonality was calculated as one minus the Shannon entropy normalized by the log of the number of unique productive sequences. Fisher's exact test with Benjamini-Hochberg correction, using a cutoff of adjusted p below 0.01, was how clones that differed between time points or between blood and tumor were identified. TCRdb holds this immuneACCESS table with in-frame rearrangements only. Some clones are missing; in checked studies, unresolved V genes explain under half, and the rest has no known cause. V and J calls and clone size follow that table, whereas D and trimming were derived from the DNA. The sample includes approximately 100,000 clones, with 90% to 95% observed a single time. The ten most abundant clones make up approximately 1% of the sample.

On this clone: The antigen it binds to is not known. There are no base qualities to consult, and no much larger clone falls within one base.

Sequencing used PBMCs, obtained around atezolizumab (anti-PD-L1) treatment. The sequence was collected from a woman of 80 years or more with urothelial cancer. The sequence links TRBV18 to TRBJ2-1; 9 bases in the middle match TRBD2. The sequenced DNA is TGTGCCACCACGACTAGCGGTACCTCCTACAATGAGCAGTTCTTC. Translated, this is CATTTSGTSYNEQFF.